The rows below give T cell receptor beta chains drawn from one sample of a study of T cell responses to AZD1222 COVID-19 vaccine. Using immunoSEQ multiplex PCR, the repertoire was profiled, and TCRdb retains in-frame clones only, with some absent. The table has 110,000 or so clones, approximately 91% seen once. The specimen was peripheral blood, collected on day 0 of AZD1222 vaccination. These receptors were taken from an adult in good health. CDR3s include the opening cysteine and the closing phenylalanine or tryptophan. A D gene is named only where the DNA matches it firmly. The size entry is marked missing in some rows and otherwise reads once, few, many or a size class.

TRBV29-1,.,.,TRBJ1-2,CSVVGPGDYGYTF,TGCAGCGTTGTTGGACCAGGGGACTATGGCTACACCTTC
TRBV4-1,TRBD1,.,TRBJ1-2,CASSQATGDYGYTF,TGCGCCAGCAGCCAAGCCACAGGGGACTATGGCTACACCTTC
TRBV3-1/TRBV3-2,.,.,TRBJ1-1,CASSQRPGMNTEAFF,TGTGCCAGCAGCCAAAGGCCAGGGATGAACACTGAAGCTTTCTTT
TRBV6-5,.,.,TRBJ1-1,CASRSNTEAFF,TGTGCCAGCAGGTCTAACACTGAAGCTTTCTTT
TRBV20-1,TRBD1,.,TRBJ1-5,CSASLGQGFNQPQHF,TGCAGTGCTAGTTTGGGACAGGGGTTTAATCAGCCCCAGCATTTT
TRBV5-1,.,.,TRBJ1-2,CASSGGSTNYGYTF,TGCGCCAGCAGCGGGGGTTCCACTAACTATGGCTACACCTTC
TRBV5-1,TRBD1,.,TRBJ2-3,CASSLPTGGLSDTQYF,TGCGCCAGCAGCTTACCGACAGGGGGTCTATCAGATACGCAGTATTTT
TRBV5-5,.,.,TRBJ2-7,CASSPIWTDAYEQYF,TGTGCCAGCAGCCCCATCTGGACGGATGCCTACGAGCAGTACTTC
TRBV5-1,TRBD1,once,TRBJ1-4,CASSLGTGLNEKLFF,TGCGCCAGCAGCTTGGGGACAGGGCTTAATGAAAAACTGTTTTTT
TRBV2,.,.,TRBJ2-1,CASIPEAQEAQFF,TGTGCCAGCATTCCAGAGGCCCAAGAAGCTCAGTTCTTC
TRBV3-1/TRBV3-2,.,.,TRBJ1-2,CASSPPGGGNYGYTF,TGTGCCAGCAGCCCCCCCGGGGGCGGGAACTATGGCTACACCTTC
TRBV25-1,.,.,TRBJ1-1,CASSGLNTEAFF,TGTGCCAGCAGTGGGCTGAACACTGAAGCTTTCTTT
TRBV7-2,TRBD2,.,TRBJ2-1,CASSSGLAGGNEQFF,TGTGCCAGCAGCTCGGGACTAGCGGGGGGGAATGAGCAGTTCTTC
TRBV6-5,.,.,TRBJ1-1,CASSYFSTVNTEAFF,TGTGCCAGCAGTTACTTTTCGACGGTGAACACTGAAGCTTTCTTT
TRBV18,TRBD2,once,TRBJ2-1,CASSPTSGSRNEQFF,TGTGCCAGCTCCCCCACTAGCGGGAGCCGGAATGAGCAGTTCTTC
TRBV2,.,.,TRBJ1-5,CASSEERTGNQPQHF,TGTGCCAGCAGTGAAGAGAGGACAGGCAATCAGCCCCAGCATTTT
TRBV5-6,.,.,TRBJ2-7,CASSLAAGTGFYEQYF,TGTGCCAGCAGCTTGGCGGCAGGGACCGGTTTCTACGAGCAGTACTTC
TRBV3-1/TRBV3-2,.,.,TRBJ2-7,CASSPRGSVQYYEQYF,TGTGCCAGCAGCCCCCGTGGGTCCGTACAGTACTACGAGCAGTACTTC
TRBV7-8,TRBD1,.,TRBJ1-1,CASSKNRGHTEAFF,TGTGCCAGCAGCAAGAACAGGGGGCACACTGAAGCTTTCTTT
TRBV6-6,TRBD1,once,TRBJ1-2,CASSKGQGGSYGYTF,TGTGCCAGCAGCAAGGGACAGGGCGGTAGCTATGGCTACACCTTC
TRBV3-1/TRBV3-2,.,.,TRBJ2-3,CASSQAKALGDTQYF,TGTGCCAGCAGCCAAGCGAAGGCCCTCGGCGATACGCAGTATTTT
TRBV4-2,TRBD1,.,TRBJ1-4,CASSQPTGTNEKLFF,TGTGCCAGCAGCCAACCGACAGGGACTAATGAAAAACTGTTTTTT
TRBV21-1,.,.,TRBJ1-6,CASISYRRGHGNSPLHF,TGTGCCAGCATTTCATACCGTAGGGGACACGGGAATTCACCCCTCCACTTT
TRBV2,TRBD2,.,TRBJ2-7,CASSHSSASGNYEQYF,TGTGCCAGCAGCCATTCATCGGCTAGCGGCAACTACGAGCAGTACTTC
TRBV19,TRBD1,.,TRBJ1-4,CASSSGGTHGEGLFF,TGTGCCAGTAGTTCAGGGGGGACCCACGGTGAAGGGCTGTTTTTT
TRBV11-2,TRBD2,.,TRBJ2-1,CASSLVRLAGQREQFF,TGTGCCAGCAGCTTAGTAAGACTAGCGGGGCAAAGGGAGCAGTTCTTC
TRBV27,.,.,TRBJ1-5,CASSLVGSNQPQHF,TGTGCCAGCAGTTTGGTTGGTAGCAATCAGCCCCAGCATTTT
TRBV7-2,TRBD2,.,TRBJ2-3,CASSSGLVTDTQYF,TGTGCCAGCAGCTCGGGACTAGTCACAGATACGCAGTATTTT
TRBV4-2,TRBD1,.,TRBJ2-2,CASSTLGDSSGELFF,TGTGCCAGCAGCACACTGGGGGACAGTTCCGGGGAGCTGTTTTTT
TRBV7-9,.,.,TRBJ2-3,CASSLPQGAGDTQYF,TGTGCCAGCAGCTTACCTCAAGGGGCAGGAGATACGCAGTATTTT
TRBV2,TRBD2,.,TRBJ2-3,CASTRGGHTTDTQYF,TGTGCCAGCACTCGGGGGGGCCATACCACAGATACGCAGTATTTT
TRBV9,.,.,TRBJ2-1,CASSVGLTNNEQFF,TGTGCCAGCAGCGTAGGGCTGACGAACAATGAGCAGTTCTTC
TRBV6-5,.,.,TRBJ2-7,CAGGRELTYEQYF,TGTGCAGGGGGGAGGGAGTTGACCTACGAGCAGTACTTC
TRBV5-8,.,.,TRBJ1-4,CASSFSGAWGEVDEKLFF,TGTGCCAGCAGCTTCTCAGGGGCTTGGGGCGAAGTAGATGAAAAACTGTTTTTT
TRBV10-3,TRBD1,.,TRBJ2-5,CAISERGQGVQETQYF,TGTGCCATCAGTGAGCGGGGACAGGGGGTCCAAGAGACCCAGTACTTC
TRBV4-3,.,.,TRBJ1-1,CASSQAPFGTAEAFF,TGCGCCAGCAGCCAGGCTCCCTTCGGTACCGCTGAAGCTTTCTTT
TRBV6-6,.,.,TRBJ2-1,CASSPGSRPTDEQFF,TGTGCCAGCAGCCCCGGTTCGCGTCCGACCGATGAGCAGTTCTTC
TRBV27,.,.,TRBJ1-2,CASSLNSGRRGYTF,TGTGCCAGCAGTTTGAATTCGGGGCGGCGTGGCTACACCTTC